Listed here are 31 T cell receptor beta chains from one sample, sequenced in a study of identifying expanded T cells in peripheral blood. Generated by immunoSEQ multiplex PCR, the TCRdb table keeps only in-frame clones and is missing some. This table has 75,000 to 90,000 clones, 80% to 90% appearing once. The sequenced sample was blood. The receptors come from a person between 18 and 70 years old in good health.

CDR3 loop: CASSSAVTRDTQYF. The CDR3 bases are TGCGCCAGCAGCTCCGCGGTTACACGAGATACGCAGTATTTT. The chain recombines TRBV5-1 with TRBJ2-3, with D unresolved. The length of the CDR3 is 14 residues. In germline, CDR1 is SGHRS, CDR2 YFSETQ. The V gene lost 3 bases and the J gene lost 5 bases, with 13 bases spanning the gap.

This sequence joins TRBV11-3 and TRBJ1-3, with D uncertain. CDR1 SGHNT and CDR2 YENEEA come from the germline V gene. Between the trimmed V and J ends, which lost 2 bases and 0 bases, there was a span of 5 bases. The CDR3 runs to 14 residues. This chain's CDR3 is CASSLSRSGNTIYF. The CDR3 DNA reads TGTGCCAGCAGCTTAAGTCGCTCTGGAAACACCATATATTTT. The complete variable domain, with remaining parts taken from reference TRBV11-3 and TRBJ1-3, reads EAGVVQSPRYKIIEKKQPVAFWCNPISGHNTLYWYLQNLGQGPELLIRYENEEAVDDSQLPKDRFSAERLKGVDSTLKIQPAELGDSAVYLCASSLSRSGNTIYFGEGSWLTVV.

The chain carries TRBV2 and TRBJ1-2, with 9 bases lining up with TRBD1. Trimming at V came to 7 bases and at J to 5 bases, leaving 5 bases not matched to a gene. Germline CDR1 and CDR2: SNHLY and FYNNEI. This CDR3 has 13 residues. This CDR3 is CASKGQGGYGYTF. The CDR3 nucleotides read TGTGCCAGCAAGGGACAGGGAGGTTATGGCTACACCTTC.

CDR3 DNA sequence: TGTGCCAGCAGCTTGGAGCCAGGGCGAGGGGAGCAGTACTTC. Protein: CASSLEPGRGEQYF. The chain joins TRBV5-4 to TRBJ2-7; TRBD1 or TRBD2 may be the D gene (5 bases each). Germline CDR1 SGHNT, CDR2 YYREEE (reference sequence). Trimming removed 0 bases at V and 7 bases at J, with 14 bases between. The CDR3 has 14 amino acids.

This chain uses TRBV6-1 with TRBJ1-2, with a possible D match to TRBD1 (6 bases). The germline CDR1 and CDR2 sequences are MNHNS and SASEGT. Deletions cut 1 base from V and 2 bases from J, with 8 bases between. This CDR3 spans 14 amino acids. The CDR3 protein is CASSEGQGNYGYTF. In nucleotides, the CDR3 is TGTGCCAGCAGTGAAGGGCAGGGGAACTATGGCTACACCTTC.

The rearrangement joins TRBV30 to TRBJ1-4; TRBD1 might be the D (6 bases). CDR3 length: 14 residues. The V and J ends lost 2 bases and 5 bases respectively, with 12 bases between them. The germline V gene encodes CDR1 GTSNPN and CDR2 SVGIG (reference sequence). The DNA of the CDR3 is TGTGCCTGGAGTAAGGTCCAGGGGAATGAAAAACTGTTTTTT. Its translation: CAWSKVQGNEKLFF.

CDR3: CASSAGQGRNYGYTF. As DNA, the CDR3 is TGTGCCAGCAGCGCGGGACAAGGGAGAAACTATGGCTACACCTTC. The J gene is TRBJ1-2, the V gene TRBV7-9; D may be TRBD1 (6 bases). V was pared by 5 bases and J by 2 bases, with 15 bases between. The germline V gene has CDR1 SEHNR and CDR2 FQNEAQ (reference sequence). CDR3 length: 15 residues.

The J gene is TRBJ2-4, the V gene TRBV13; D gene unclear. Germline loops: CDR1 PRHDT, CDR2 FYEKMQ (reference sequence). V lost 5 bases to trimming and J lost 0 bases, with 14 bases between them. CDR3 length equals 16 residues. CDR3 sequence: CASSHLKRLAKNIQYF. CDR3 in DNA: TGTGCCAGCAGCCATCTCAAAAGATTAGCCAAAAACATTCAGTACTTC.

The chain links TRBV13 to TRBJ2-1, with D possibly TRBD2 on 5 matching bases. V lost 5 bases and J lost 4, with 15 bases in between. The CDR3 has 15 amino acids. CDR1 and CDR2 from the germline V gene are PRHDT and FYEKMQ (reference sequence). CDR3 protein: CASSRGTMAYNEQFF. The CDR3 nucleotides read TGTGCCAGCAGCCGGGGAACCATGGCATACAATGAGCAGTTCTTC.

This chain connects TRBV9 to TRBJ1-4; perhaps TRBD1 as D (5 bases). Per germline, CDR1 SGDLS and CDR2 YYNGEE. Between the trimmed V and J ends, which lost 2 bases and 0 bases, there was a span of 11 bases. The CDR3 runs to 16 residues. CDR3 sequence reads: CASSVGAATTNEKLFF. The CDR3 DNA reads as TGTGCCAGCAGCGTCGGGGCCGCTACAACTAATGAAAAACTGTTTTTT.

The table lists this clone with a count of one. The J gene is TRBJ2-5, the V gene TRBV10-3; 10 nucleotides align to TRBD2. V lost 6 bases to trimming and J lost 5 bases; unmatched junction nucleotides: 18. In germline, CDR1 is ENHRY, CDR2 SYGVKD. The CDR3 is 18 residues long. The CDR3 region is CAIRGLDSGRPSIETQYF. The CDR3 bases are TGTGCCATCAGAGGTTTGGATAGCGGGAGGCCGAGTATCGAGACCCAGTACTTC.

The gene calls are TRBV29-1 and TRBJ1-2; 11 bases fit TRBD1. There are 14 residues in the CDR3. The V gene's germline CDR1 is SQVTM and CDR2 ANQGSEA. The V segment lost 4 bases and the J segment 5 bases; nucleotides outside the gene matches: 6. DNA of the CDR3: TGCAGCGTTGTGGGACAGGGGGAGACGTATGGCTACACCTTC. It translates to CSVVGQGETYGYTF.

The V gene is TRBV30, the J gene TRBJ1-3, with D possibly being TRBD1 (6 bases). Germline CDR1 reads GTSNPN; CDR2 reads SVGIG (reference sequence). The CDR3 runs 14 residues. V gave up 5 bases and J gave up 2 bases, with 13 bases separating them. CDR3 amino acids: CAWEQGRAGNTIYF. The DNA for the CDR3 is TGTGCCTGGGAACAGGGTCGCGCTGGAAACACCATATATTTT.

The chain links TRBV7-9 to TRBJ1-2; no firm D call. Germline V gene sequence: CDR1 SEHNR, CDR2 FQNEAQ (reference sequence). This CDR3 has 13 amino acids. Between the trimmed V and J ends, which lost 2 bases and 2 bases, there was a span of 6 bases. CDR3 amino acids: CASSLPGNYGYTF. Here the CDR3 DNA reads TGTGCCAGCAGCTTACCGGGGAACTATGGCTACACCTTC. The full variable domain, in which reference TRBV7-9 and TRBJ1-2 provide the parts outside the CDR3, is DTGVSQNPRHKITKRGQNVTFRCDPISEHNRLYWYRQTLGQGPEFLTYFQNEAQLEKSRLLSDRFSAERPKGSFSTLEIQRTEQGDSAMYLCASSLPGNYGYTFGSGTRLTVV.

The chain has TRBV4-3 and TRBJ1-5, with a weak D call TRBD1 (5 bases). The CDR3 is 16 amino acids. V shed 0 bases and J shed 1 base, with 10 bases lying between them. The germline V gene has CDR1 LGHNA and CDR2 YSLEER. The CDR3 DNA reads as TGCGCCAGCAGCCAAGACCCCGGGGGGAGCAATCAGCCCCAGCATTTT. Encoded protein: CASSQDPGGSNQPQHF.

V usage is TRBV30 and J usage is TRBJ2-1; 7 bases match TRBD1. The germline CDR1 and CDR2 sequences are GTSNPN and SVGIG (reference sequence). The CDR3 runs to 13 residues. J gave up 6 bases and V 4 bases, and 6 bases lay outside the gene matches. CDR3 in amino acids: CAWMGQWVNEQFF. The CDR3 DNA is TGTGCCTGGATGGGACAGTGGGTCAATGAGCAGTTCTTC. The full variable domain, with the rest looked up from reference TRBV30 and TRBJ2-1, is SQTIHQWPATLVQPVGSPLSLECTVEGTSNPNLYWYRQAAGRGLQLLFYSVGIGQISSEVPQNLSASRPQDRQFILSSKKLLLSDSGFYLCAWMGQWVNEQFFGPGTRLTVL.

The rearrangement uses TRBV30 and TRBJ1-3, with D possibly being TRBD1 (5 bases). Trimming stripped 2 bases from V and 4 bases from J, with 12 bases between. In germline, CDR1 is GTSNPN, CDR2 SVGIG (reference sequence). This CDR3 contains 14 residues. CDR3 region: CAWSIGTPGNTIYF. CDR3 sequence (DNA): TGTGCCTGGAGTATTGGGACGCCGGGAAACACCATATATTTT.

The chain uses TRBV7-9 and TRBJ2-7; perhaps TRBD2 as D (6 bases). CDR3 size: 14 residues. Trimming pared 7 bases from V and 2 bases from J, leaving 15 bases between. Germline CDR1 is SEHNR and CDR2 is FQNEAQ (reference sequence). The CDR3 DNA reads as TGTGCCAGCACCACCCTAGCGCTAACCTACGAGCAGTACTTC. Encoded protein: CASTTLALTYEQYF.

This clone has just a few counts. This chain links TRBV7-7 with TRBJ2-4; a weak D match, TRBD1 (5 bases). The ends were cut back, 1 base at V and 3 bases at J, with 13 bases in the middle. The CDR3 is 16 amino acids. Germline lookup yields CDR1 SSHAT and CDR2 FNYEAQ (reference sequence). The CDR3 protein is CASSLVGVRGKNIQYF. The DNA for the CDR3 is TGTGCCAGCAGCTTAGTAGGGGTAAGAGGCAAAAACATTCAGTACTTC.

V gene TRBV29-1 combines with J gene TRBJ2-1; 11 bases match TRBD1. Germline V gene lookup returns CDR1 SQVTM and CDR2 ANQGSEA. This CDR3 region has 18 residues. The CDR3 reads CGGRKGGQGVTLYNEQFF. The CDR3 DNA reads TGCGGAGGACGAAAAGGGGGACAGGGGGTCACGCTCTACAATGAGCAGTTCTTC.

This rearrangement joins TRBV6-5 to TRBJ1-1, with D tentatively TRBD1 (5 bases). The V gene lost 5 bases and the J gene lost 4 bases, with 8 bases spanning the gap. There are 12 residues in the CDR3. Germline CDR1 reads MNHEY; CDR2 reads SVGAGI. The CDR3 protein is CASSTGPTEAFF. Written as DNA, the CDR3 is TGTGCCAGCAGTACGGGACCCACTGAAGCTTTCTTT.

This chain uses TRBV19 with TRBJ2-7, with TRBD1 matching over 8 bases. CDR1 is LNHDA and CDR2 is SQIVND in the germline V gene (reference sequence). The CDR3 totals 18 residues. V was clipped by 2 bases and J by 6 bases; unmatched bases: 18. The CDR3 sequence: CASSINGGQGTARGEQYF. CDR3 DNA sequence: TGTGCCAGTAGTATAAACGGTGGACAGGGTACGGCTCGGGGCGAGCAGTACTTC.

The chain is built from TRBV5-1 and TRBJ2-5; 12 nucleotides match TRBD1. Germline V gene sequence: CDR1 SGHRS, CDR2 YFSETQ. Unmatched junction bases numbered 4, after V lost 5 bases and J lost 5 bases. This CDR3 has 14 amino acids. CDR3 sequence reads: CASRGTGGSETQYF. CDR3 in DNA: TGCGCCAGCAGGGGGACAGGGGGCAGCGAGACCCAGTACTTC.

CDR3: CASSPTGLNEAFF. The CDR3 DNA is TGCGCCAGCAGCCCGACAGGGTTGAATGAAGCTTTCTTT. This chain joins TRBV10-1 and TRBJ1-1; 7 nucleotides line up with TRBD1. The CDR3 consists of 13 residues. Germline V gene data show CDR1 as WNHNN and CDR2 as SYGVQD (reference sequence). Trimming removed 6 bases from V and 7 bases from J; junction bases left unmatched: 8.

In DNA form, the CDR3 reads TGTGCCAGCAGCAAAGAGCAGGGGAACACCGGGGAGCTGTTTTTT. This gives the protein CASSKEQGNTGELFF. V usage is TRBV21-1 and J usage is TRBJ2-2; TRBD1, the table's D call, lacks a check against the DNA. TRBV21-1 is a pseudogene locus. The CDR3 sequence is 15 residues long.

V gene TRBV14 combines with J gene TRBJ1-2, with a weak D call TRBD1 (5 bases). This CDR3 comprises 13 residues. CDR1 is SGHDN and CDR2 is FVKESK in the germline V gene. The ends were cut back, 0 bases at V and 7 bases at J, with 9 bases in the middle. CDR3 loop: CASSQDLGGGYTF. The CDR3 DNA sequence: TGTGCCAGCAGCCAAGATCTTGGGGGTGGCTACACCTTC.

This chain uses TRBV19 with TRBJ1-1, with 7 bases lining up with TRBD1. Trimming cost V 4 bases and J 8 bases; bases outside gene matches: 16. The CDR3 length is 16 residues. Looked up from germline, CDR1 is LNHDA and CDR2 is SQIVND (reference sequence). The CDR3 coding sequence is TGTGCCAGTAGTACCGCCCGGACAGGCCCGTCGGCCGAAGCTTTCTTT. Protein product: CASSTARTGPSAEAFF.

The rearrangement uses TRBV2 and TRBJ1-6; 9 bases are shared with TRBD1. From germline, CDR1 is SNHLY and CDR2 FYNNEI. Losses at the gene ends were 5 bases for V and 9 bases for J; bases not matched to a gene: 5. CDR3 size: 14 residues. CDR3 DNA: TGTGCCAGCAGTAGGGGACAGGGACTTTCACCCCTCCACTTT. Translating it yields CASSRGQGLSPLHF.

The chain combines TRBV30 with TRBJ1-2; the D gene is possibly TRBD1 (5 bases). Trimming pared 0 bases from V and 2 bases from J, leaving 16 bases between. The CDR3 loop spans 16 amino acids. Germline V gene sequence: CDR1 GTSNPN, CDR2 SVGIG (reference sequence). The CDR3 is CAWSVNGRDGNYGYTF. The CDR3 DNA follows: TGTGCCTGGAGTGTTAACGGCCGGGACGGCAACTATGGCTACACCTTC.

This clone has only one observation. V is TRBV7-8 and J is TRBJ2-6; D not resolved. CDR1 is SGHVS, CDR2 FQNEAQ, per germline. The CDR3 spans 16 residues. The V end lost 1 base, the J end lost 1 base, and 8 bases lay between the germline ends. CDR3 residues: CASSLVGSSGANVLTF. CDR3 sequence (DNA): TGTGCCAGCAGCTTAGTAGGGTCATCTGGGGCCAACGTCCTGACTTTC.

The chain carries TRBV11-2 and TRBJ1-5, with D unresolved. The CDR3 covers 18 residues. CDR1 SGHAT and CDR2 FQNNGV come from the germline V gene. V lost 1 base and J 0 bases, leaving 16 bases between the germline ends. In DNA, the CDR3 is TGTGCCAGCAGCTTAGGTAACATCGGGCAGACTAGCAATCAGCCCCAGCATTTT. This encodes CASSLGNIGQTSNQPQHF.